These 9 T cell receptor beta chains were all obtained from the same sample, sequenced in a study of shared clonotypes between healthy human individuals. Profiling relied on immunoSEQ multiplex PCR, and the TCRdb table lists in-frame clones only, not all of them. Of about 2.4 million clones in the sample, 93% were seen once. The sequencing input was naive CD4+ T cells from PBMCs. Noted subset: CD45RA+ positively selected. The receptors were sampled from a young man in good health. Some clones in this sample may be carry-over from other donors' samples.

The rearrangement uses TRBV5-1 and TRBJ1-2; no definite D call. V was shortened by 4 bases and J by 4 bases, with 14 bases between the two germline ends. The germline V gene encodes CDR1 SGHRS and CDR2 YFSETQ. The CDR3 loop spans 14 amino acids. The DNA of the CDR3 is TGCGCCAGCAGCCCAGCGGCAACCTCCTATGGCTACACCTTC. Translation gives CASSPAATSYGYTF.

The chain uses TRBV5-1 and TRBJ2-2; 8 bases line up with TRBD1. This CDR3 has 16 amino acids. In germline, CDR1 is SGHRS, CDR2 YFSETQ. With 4 bases clipped from V and 2 bases from J, the junction kept 7 bases outside the gene matches. The CDR3 DNA is TGCGCCAGCAGCCAACGGACAGGGTTCAACACCGGGGAGCTGTTTTTT. It codes for CASSQRTGFNTGELFF. Combining the CDR3 with reference TRBV5-1 and TRBJ2-2 gives the whole variable domain KAGVTQTPRYLIKTRGQQVTLSCSPISGHRSVSWYQQTPGQGLQFLFEYFSETQRNKGNFPGRFSGRQFSNSRSEMNVSTLELGDSALYLCASSQRTGFNTGELFFGEGSRLTVL.

A remark on this clone: Other DNA sequences in the same sample also yield this CDR3. V and J are TRBV5-1 and TRBJ1-4; D is ambiguous. There are 13 residues in the CDR3. V lost 0 bases and J 5 bases, leaving 5 bases between the germline ends. Per germline, CDR1 SGHRS and CDR2 YFSETQ. In DNA form, the CDR3 reads TGCGCCAGCAGCTTGGGATCGAATGAAAAACTGTTTTTT. Its protein product is CASSLGSNEKLFF. The variable domain in full, with the rest retrieved from reference TRBV5-1 and TRBJ1-4, is KAGVTQTPRYLIKTRGQQVTLSCSPISGHRSVSWYQQTPGQGLQFLFEYFSETQRNKGNFPGRFSGRQFSNSRSEMNVSTLELGDSALYLCASSLGSNEKLFFGSGTQLSVL.

This clone occurred once. The CDR3 reads CASSLNFEDGETQYF. CDR3 DNA sequence: TGTGCCAGCAGCTTAAATTTCGAGGATGGGGAGACCCAGTACTTC. The genes are TRBV7-7 and TRBJ2-5; no definite D call. V dropped 2 bases and J dropped 5 bases, with 15 bases sitting between them. The CDR3 runs to 15 residues. Germline-derived CDR1 and CDR2 are SSHAT and FNYEAQ (reference sequence).

The rearrangement links TRBV4-1 to TRBJ1-3; weak D call: TRBD1 (5 bases). V was shortened by 0 bases and J by 4 bases, with 13 bases between the two germline ends. The CDR3 totals 16 residues. Germline lookup yields CDR1 MGHRA and CDR2 YSYEKL. CDR3 loop: CASSQDWGRPGNTIYF. CDR3 in DNA: TGCGCCAGCAGCCAAGATTGGGGCAGGCCAGGAAACACCATATATTTT.

Comment on this clone: Compared with germline, one end of the junction differs, possibly owing to a read error. The chain joins TRBV6-6 to TRBJ2-7; D perhaps matches TRBD2 (6 bases). This CDR3 has 15 residues. CDR1 and CDR2 (germline): MNHNY, SVGAGI (reference sequence). CDR3 sequence (DNA): TGTGCCAGCAGCTCGCGGGGCTCGGTGGCCTACGGGCAGTACTTC. It specifies CASSSRGSVAYGQYF.

Remarks on this clone: Other DNA sequences in this specimen translate into the identical CDR3. The V gene is TRBV4-1, the J gene TRBJ1-3, with D possibly matching TRBD1 (5 bases). Deletions cut 0 bases from V and 2 bases from J, with 8 bases between. This CDR3 comprises 15 residues. Per germline, CDR1 MGHRA and CDR2 YSYEKL. The CDR3 DNA reads TGCGCCAGCAGCCAAGATCGGGGGACTGGAAACACCATATATTTT. Encoded protein: CASSQDRGTGNTIYF.

This clone was observed once. The rearrangement uses TRBV6-1 and TRBJ2-5; D is uncertain. CDR3 size: 14 residues. Germline V gives CDR1 MNHNS, CDR2 SASEGT. V was trimmed by 6 bases and J by 4 bases, leaving 15 bases between them. The CDR3 sequence: CASRPRGVGETQYF. The DNA of the CDR3 is TGTGCCAGCAGACCCCGAGGAGTGGGAGAGACCCAGTACTTC.

This chain uses TRBV28 with TRBJ1-4; TRBD1 agrees at 9 bases. V trimming: 6 bases; J trimming: 0 bases; junction bases outside the gene matches: 11. The CDR3 spans 18 residues. Germline lookup yields CDR1 MDHEN and CDR2 SYDVKM. CDR3 amino acids: CASRQPGQGYSTNEKLFF. CDR3 coding DNA: TGTGCCAGCAGACAACCGGGACAGGGCTATTCAACTAATGAAAAACTGTTTTTT.